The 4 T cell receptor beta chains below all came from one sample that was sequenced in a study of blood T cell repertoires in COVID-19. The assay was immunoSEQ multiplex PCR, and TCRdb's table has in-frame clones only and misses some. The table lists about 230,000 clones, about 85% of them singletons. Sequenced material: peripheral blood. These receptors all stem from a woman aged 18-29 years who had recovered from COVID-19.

Written as DNA, the CDR3 is TGCAGCGTTGCGGGAATCTATAATGAAAAACTGTTTTTT. It specifies CSVAGIYNEKLFF. The chain has TRBV29-1 and TRBJ1-4; D not resolved. There are 13 residues in the CDR3. Germline V gene sequence: CDR1 SQVTM, CDR2 ANQGSEA. V was pared by 4 bases and J by 4 bases, with 10 bases between. The complete variable domain, with remaining parts taken from reference TRBV29-1 and TRBJ1-4, reads SAVISQKPSRDICQRGTSLTIQCQVDSQVTMMFWYRQQPGQSLTLIATANQGSEATYESGFVIDKFPISRPNLTFSTLTVSNMSPEDSSIYLCSVAGIYNEKLFFGSGTQLSVL.

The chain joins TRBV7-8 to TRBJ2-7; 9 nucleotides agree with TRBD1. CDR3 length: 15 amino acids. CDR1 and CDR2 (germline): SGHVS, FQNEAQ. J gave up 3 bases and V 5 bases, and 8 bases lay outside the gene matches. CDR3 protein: CASSGYRGQGYEQYF. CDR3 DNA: TGTGCCAGCAGCGGTTACAGGGGGCAGGGCTACGAGCAGTACTTC.

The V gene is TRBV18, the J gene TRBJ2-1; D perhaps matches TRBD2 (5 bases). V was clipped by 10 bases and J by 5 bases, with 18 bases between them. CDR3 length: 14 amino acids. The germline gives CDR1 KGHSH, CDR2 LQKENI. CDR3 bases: TGTGCCACCCTAAGTCGGTTGGGAGACAATGAGCAGTTCTTC. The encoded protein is CATLSRLGDNEQFF.

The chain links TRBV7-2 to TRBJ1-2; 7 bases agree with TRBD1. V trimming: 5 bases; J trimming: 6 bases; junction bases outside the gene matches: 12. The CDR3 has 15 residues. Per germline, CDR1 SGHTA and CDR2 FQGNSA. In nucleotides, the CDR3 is TGTGCCAGCAGCACCCTGGGACAGCCCACAGATGGCTACACCTTC. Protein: CASSTLGQPTDGYTF. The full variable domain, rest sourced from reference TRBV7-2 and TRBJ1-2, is GAGVSQSPSNKVTEKGKDVELRCDPISGHTALYWYRQSLGQGLEFLIYFQGNSAPDKSGLPSDRFSAERTGGSVSTLTIQRTQQEDSAVYLCASSTLGQPTDGYTFGSGTRLTVV.